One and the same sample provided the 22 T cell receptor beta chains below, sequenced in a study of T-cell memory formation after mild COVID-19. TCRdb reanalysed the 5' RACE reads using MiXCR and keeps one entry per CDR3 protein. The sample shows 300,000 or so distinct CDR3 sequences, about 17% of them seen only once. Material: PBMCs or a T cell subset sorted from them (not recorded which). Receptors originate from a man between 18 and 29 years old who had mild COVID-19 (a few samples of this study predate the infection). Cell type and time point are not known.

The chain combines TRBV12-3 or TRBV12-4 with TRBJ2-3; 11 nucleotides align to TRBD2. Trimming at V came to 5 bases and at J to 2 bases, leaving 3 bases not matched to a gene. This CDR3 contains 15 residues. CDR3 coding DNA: TGTGCCAGCAGTACTAGCGGGGGCCTCACAGATACGCAGTATTTT. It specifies CASSTSGGLTDTQYF.

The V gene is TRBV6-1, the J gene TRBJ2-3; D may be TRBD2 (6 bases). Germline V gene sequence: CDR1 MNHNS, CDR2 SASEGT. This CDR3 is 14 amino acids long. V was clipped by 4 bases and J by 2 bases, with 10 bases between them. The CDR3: CASSGSGYTDTQYF. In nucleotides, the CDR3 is TGTGCCAGCAGTGGTAGCGGCTACACAGATACGCAGTATTTT.

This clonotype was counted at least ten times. Here the CDR3 DNA reads TGTGCCAGCAGCATCTCTAGCGGGGGGCAAGAGACCCAGTACTTC. Its protein product is CASSISSGGQETQYF. V usage is TRBV11-2 and J usage is TRBJ2-5, with 11 bases identical to TRBD2. The CDR3 spans 15 residues. Trimming cost V 5 bases and J 2 bases; bases outside gene matches: 4. The germline V gene encodes CDR1 SGHAT and CDR2 FQNNGV.

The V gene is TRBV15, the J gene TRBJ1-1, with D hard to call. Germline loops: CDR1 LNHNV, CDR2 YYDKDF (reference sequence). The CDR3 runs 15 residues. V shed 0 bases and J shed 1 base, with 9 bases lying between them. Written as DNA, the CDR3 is TGTGCCACCAGCAGAGATCGACGGCAGAACACTGAAGCTTTCTTT. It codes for CATSRDRRQNTEAFF.

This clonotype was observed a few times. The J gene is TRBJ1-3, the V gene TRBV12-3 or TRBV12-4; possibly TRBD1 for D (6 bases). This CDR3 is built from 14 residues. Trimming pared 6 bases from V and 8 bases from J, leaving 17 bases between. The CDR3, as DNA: TGTGCCAGCAGCTTCGCAGGGGTCCGGGACACCATATATTTT. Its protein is CASSFAGVRDTIYF.

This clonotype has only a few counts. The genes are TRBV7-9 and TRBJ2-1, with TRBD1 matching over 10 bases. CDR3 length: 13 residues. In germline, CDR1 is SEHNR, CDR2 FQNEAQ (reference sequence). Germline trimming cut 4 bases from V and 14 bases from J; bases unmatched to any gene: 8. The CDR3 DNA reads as TGTGCCAGCAGCTATAAGGACAGGGGGTGGAAGTTCTTC. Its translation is CASSYKDRGWKFF.

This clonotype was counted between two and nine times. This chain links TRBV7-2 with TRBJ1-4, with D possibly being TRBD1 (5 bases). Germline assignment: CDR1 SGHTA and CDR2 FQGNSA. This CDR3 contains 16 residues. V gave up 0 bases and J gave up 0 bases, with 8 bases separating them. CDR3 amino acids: CASSLAPRATNEKLFF. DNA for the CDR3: TGTGCCAGCAGCTTAGCCCCCAGGGCAACTAATGAAAAACTGTTTTTT.

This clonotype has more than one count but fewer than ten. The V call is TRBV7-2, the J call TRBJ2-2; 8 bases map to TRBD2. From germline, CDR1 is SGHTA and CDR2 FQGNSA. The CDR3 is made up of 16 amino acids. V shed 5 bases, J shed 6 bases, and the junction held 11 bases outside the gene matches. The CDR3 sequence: CASSPPGAGDPGELFF. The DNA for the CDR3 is TGTGCCAGCAGCCCTCCGGGAGCGGGGGACCCCGGGGAGCTGTTTTTT.

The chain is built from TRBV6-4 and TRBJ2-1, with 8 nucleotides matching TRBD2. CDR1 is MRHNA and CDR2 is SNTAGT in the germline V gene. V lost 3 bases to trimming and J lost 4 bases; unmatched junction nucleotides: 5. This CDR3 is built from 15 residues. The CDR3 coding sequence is TGTGCCAGCAGTGAACAAGCGGGGGAATACAATGAGCAGTTCTTC. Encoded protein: CASSEQAGEYNEQFF.

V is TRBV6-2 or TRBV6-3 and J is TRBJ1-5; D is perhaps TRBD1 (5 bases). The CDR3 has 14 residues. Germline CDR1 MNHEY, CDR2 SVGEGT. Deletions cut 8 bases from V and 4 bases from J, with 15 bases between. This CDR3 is CASRTQGWNQPQHF. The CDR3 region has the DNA TGTGCCAGCCGAACTCAGGGTTGGAATCAGCCCCAGCATTTT.

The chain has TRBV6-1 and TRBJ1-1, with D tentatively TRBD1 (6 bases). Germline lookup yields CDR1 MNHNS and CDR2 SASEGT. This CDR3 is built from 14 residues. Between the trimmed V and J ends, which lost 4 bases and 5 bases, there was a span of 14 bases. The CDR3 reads CASSGQAPSTEAFF. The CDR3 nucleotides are TGTGCCAGCAGTGGACAGGCCCCATCGACTGAAGCTTTCTTT.

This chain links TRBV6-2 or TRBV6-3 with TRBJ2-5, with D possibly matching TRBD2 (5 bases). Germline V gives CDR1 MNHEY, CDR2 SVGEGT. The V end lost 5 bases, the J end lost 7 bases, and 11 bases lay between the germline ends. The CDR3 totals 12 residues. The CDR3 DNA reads TGTGCCAGCAGTCTCGACGGAGGGACCCAGTACTTC. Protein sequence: CASSLDGGTQYF.

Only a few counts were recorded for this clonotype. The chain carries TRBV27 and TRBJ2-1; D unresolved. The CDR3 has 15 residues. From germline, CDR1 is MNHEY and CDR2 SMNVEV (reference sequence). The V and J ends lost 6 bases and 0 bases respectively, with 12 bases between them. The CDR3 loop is CASSLDASSYNEQFF. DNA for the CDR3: TGTGCCAGCAGCCTAGACGCAAGCTCCTACAATGAGCAGTTCTTC.

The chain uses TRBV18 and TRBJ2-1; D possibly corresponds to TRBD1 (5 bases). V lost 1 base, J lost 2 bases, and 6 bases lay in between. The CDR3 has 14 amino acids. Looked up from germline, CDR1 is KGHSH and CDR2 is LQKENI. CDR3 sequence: CASSPRQTYNEQFF. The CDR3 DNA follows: TGTGCCAGCTCACCACGACAGACCTACAATGAGCAGTTCTTC.

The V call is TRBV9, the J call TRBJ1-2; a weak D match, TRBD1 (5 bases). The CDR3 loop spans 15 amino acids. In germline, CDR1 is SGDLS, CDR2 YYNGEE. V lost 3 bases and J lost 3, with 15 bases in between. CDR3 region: CASSAQGFGDYGYTF. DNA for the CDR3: TGTGCCAGCAGCGCCCAGGGCTTCGGGGACTATGGCTACACCTTC.

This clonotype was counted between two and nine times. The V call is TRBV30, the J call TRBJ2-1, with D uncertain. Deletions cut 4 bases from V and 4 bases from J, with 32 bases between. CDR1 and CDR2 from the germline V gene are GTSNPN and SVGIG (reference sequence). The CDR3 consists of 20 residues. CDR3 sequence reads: CAWTVDPKPSATPLYNEQFF. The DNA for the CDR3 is TGTGCCTGGACCGTGGACCCGAAACCTTCCGCCACCCCGTTATACAATGAGCAGTTCTTC.

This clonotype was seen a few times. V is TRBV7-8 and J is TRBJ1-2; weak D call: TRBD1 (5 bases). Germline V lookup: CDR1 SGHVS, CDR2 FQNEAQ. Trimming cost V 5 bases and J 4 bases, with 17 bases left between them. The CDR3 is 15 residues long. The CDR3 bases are TGTGCCAGCAGCCGACGGACGACCACAGGCTATGGCTACACCTTC. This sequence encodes CASSRRTTTGYGYTF.

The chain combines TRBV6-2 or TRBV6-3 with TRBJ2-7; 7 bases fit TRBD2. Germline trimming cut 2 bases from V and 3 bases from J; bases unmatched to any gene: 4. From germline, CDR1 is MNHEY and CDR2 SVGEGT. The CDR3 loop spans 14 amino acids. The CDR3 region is CASSYGTGGYEQYV. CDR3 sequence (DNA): TGTGCCAGCAGTTACGGGACGGGGGGCTACGAGCAGTACGTC.

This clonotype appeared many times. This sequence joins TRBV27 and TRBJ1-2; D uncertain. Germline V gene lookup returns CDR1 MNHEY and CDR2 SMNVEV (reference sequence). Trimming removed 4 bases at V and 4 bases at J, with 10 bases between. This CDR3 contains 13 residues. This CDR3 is CASSSAGGYGYTF. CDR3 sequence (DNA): TGTGCCAGCAGTTCCGCCGGAGGCTATGGCTACACCTTC.

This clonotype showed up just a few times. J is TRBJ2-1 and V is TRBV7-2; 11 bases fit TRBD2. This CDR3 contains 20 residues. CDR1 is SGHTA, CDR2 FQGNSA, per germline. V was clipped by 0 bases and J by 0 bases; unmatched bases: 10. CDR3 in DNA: TGTGCCAGCAGCTTAGCTAGGATTAGCGGGGGGGCGCGCTCCTACAATGAGCAGTTCTTC. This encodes CASSLARISGGARSYNEQFF.

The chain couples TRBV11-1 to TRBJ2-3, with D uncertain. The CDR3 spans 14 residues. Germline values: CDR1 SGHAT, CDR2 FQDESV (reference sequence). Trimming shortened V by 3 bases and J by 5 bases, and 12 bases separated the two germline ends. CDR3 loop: CASSFQSGKDTQYF. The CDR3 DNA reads TGTGCCAGCAGCTTCCAGTCTGGGAAAGATACGCAGTATTTT.

The CDR3 is CSVPGGLETQYF. In nucleotides, the CDR3 is TGCAGTGTCCCGGGGGGGCTGGAGACCCAGTACTTC. The V call is TRBV20-1, the J call TRBJ2-5; TRBD2 agrees at 8 bases. The CDR3 extends over 12 amino acids. Germline V gene sequence: CDR1 DFQATT, CDR2 SNEGSKA (reference sequence). The V segment lost 7 bases and the J segment 5 bases; nucleotides outside the gene matches: 6.